This T cell receptor beta chain is drawn from a study of T cell repertoires in cytomegalovirus infection. Study-wide context: From public TCR beta signatures came an indication of both CMV infection and matching HLA type.

TCRdb re-called the reads with MiXCR, one entry per CDR3 protein. The sample has roughly 500,000 distinct CDR3 sequences, about 11% seen once; the top ten hold approximately 10%. Study results and caveats: Identification of carriers of CMV plus the relevant HLA was achieved through cumulative public TCR beta family frequency. Clonotypes of TCR beta that were HLA-C-restricted and CMV-specific dominated the ex vivo response.

Concerning this clonotype: Antigen specificity is unknown.

V lost 2 bases, J lost 8 bases, and 13 bases lay in between. The CDR3 is 14 amino acids. In germline, CDR1 is SGHDT, CDR2 YYEEEE. V gene TRBV5-6 combines with J gene TRBJ1-4; D unclear. What was sequenced was PBMCs. The origin of this receptor is a human donor in good health (CMV status not recorded). Some clones in this sample may be carry-over from other donors' samples. CDR3 bases: TGTGCCAGCAGCTTCGAAGGCTTCGAGGAAAAACTGTTTTTT. Protein product: CASSFEGFEEKLFF.